This T cell receptor beta chain comes out of a study of OX40 agonist ivuxolimab in advanced cancers. Across the whole study: All patients had ivuxolimab intravenously every 2 weeks at 0.01 to 10 mg/kg. Study-wide results and caveats: There was clonal expansion of CD4+ and CD8+ blood T cells by week 6 at 0.1 to 3.0 mg/kg. The average count of expanded clones was higher among CD8+ T cells than among CD4+.

The table came from immunoSEQ multiplex PCR; TCRdb's copy has only in-frame clones and leaves some out. Counted here are around 13,000 clones, roughly 82% occurring once; the ten biggest clones make up under 55%. CDR3 size: 14 residues. V lost 3 bases, J lost 1 base, and 9 bases lay in between. From germline, CDR1 is LNHDA and CDR2 SQIVND (reference sequence). As for this clone: Its matching antigen is unknown.

The chain carries TRBV19 and TRBJ1-1; D remains ambiguous. Sequenced here: CD4+ or CD8+ T cells sorted from blood, sampled in a trial of the OX40 agonist ivuxolimab. This clonotype was obtained from an adult with an advanced solid tumor such as melanoma, head and neck, liver or kidney cancer. The CDR3, as DNA: TGTGCCAGTAGTATCGGATTCCAGAACACTGAAGCTTTCTTT. Amino acids: CASSIGFQNTEAFF.